Here is one T cell receptor (beta chain) with its context. Using immunoSEQ multiplex PCR, the repertoire was profiled, and TCRdb retains in-frame clones only, with some absent. Of about 2.3 million clones listed, around 90% were seen once; the top ten hold around 0.35%. The record originates from a study of shared clonotypes between healthy human individuals. Turning to the study itself: Per donor, CD8 memory used one plate, CD8 naive used two, CD4 memory used three and CD4 naive used three.

V lost 5 bases, J lost 6 bases, and 10 bases stayed unmatched. Germline CDR1 is MNHEY and CDR2 is SMNVEV (reference sequence). This CDR3 is built from 15 residues. The clonotype was recovered from a young man in good health. Some clones in this sample may be carry-over from other donors' samples. Specimen: naive CD4+ T cells from PBMCs. Subset noted: CD45RA+ positively selected. The chain is built from TRBV27 and TRBJ2-3; TRBD2 matches 8 bases. The CDR3 sequence: CASSPLRREDDTQYF. In DNA form, the CDR3 reads TGTGCCAGCAGTCCCCTGAGGCGGGAGGATGATACGCAGTATTTT.